This T cell receptor beta chain appears in the sequencing data of a study of T cell repertoires in cytomegalovirus infection. At the level of the study: TCR beta signatures that were public indicated CMV infection and matching HLA type. Study-wide points: CMV-specific TCR beta clonotypes restricted by HLA-C dominated the ex vivo response. The cumulative frequency of public TCR beta families distinguished individuals who carried CMV together with the relevant HLA.

TCRdb analysed the reads with MiXCR anew, one entry per CDR3 protein. The data show roughly 630,000 distinct CDR3 sequences, more than 20% seen once. On this clonotype itself: The target antigen is unknown.

Trimming removed 5 bases from V and 4 bases from J; junction bases left unmatched: 11. CDR1 is SEHNR and CDR2 is FQNEAQ in the germline V gene (reference sequence). The CDR3 is made up of 16 amino acids. The sequence derives from a human donor in good health (CMV status not recorded). Some clones in this sample may be carry-over from other donors' samples. The chain combines TRBV7-9 with TRBJ2-5; 9 nucleotides agree with TRBD2. Material: CD8+ T cells from PBMCs. CDR3 bases: TGTGCCAGCAGCGACCCCGGGACTAGCAAGGGAGAGACCCAGTACTTC. Its protein product is CASSDPGTSKGETQYF.